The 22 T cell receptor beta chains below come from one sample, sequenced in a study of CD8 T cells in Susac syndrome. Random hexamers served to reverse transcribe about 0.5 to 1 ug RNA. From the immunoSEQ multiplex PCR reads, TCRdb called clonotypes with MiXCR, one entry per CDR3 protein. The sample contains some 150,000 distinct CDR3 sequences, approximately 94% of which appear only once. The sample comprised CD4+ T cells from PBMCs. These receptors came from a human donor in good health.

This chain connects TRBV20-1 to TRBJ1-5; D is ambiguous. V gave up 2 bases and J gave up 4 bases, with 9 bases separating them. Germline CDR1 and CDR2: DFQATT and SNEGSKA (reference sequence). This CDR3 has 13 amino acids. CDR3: CSARLGFNQPQHF. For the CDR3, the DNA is TGCAGTGCTAGATTAGGGTTTAATCAGCCCCAGCATTTT.

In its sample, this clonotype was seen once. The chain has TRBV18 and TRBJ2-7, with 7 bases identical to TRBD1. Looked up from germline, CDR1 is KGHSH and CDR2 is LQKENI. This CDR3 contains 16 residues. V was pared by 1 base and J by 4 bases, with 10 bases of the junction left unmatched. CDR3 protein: CASSPQGAVSSYEQYF. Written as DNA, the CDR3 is TGTGCCAGCTCACCACAGGGGGCCGTTTCCTCTTACGAGCAGTACTTC.

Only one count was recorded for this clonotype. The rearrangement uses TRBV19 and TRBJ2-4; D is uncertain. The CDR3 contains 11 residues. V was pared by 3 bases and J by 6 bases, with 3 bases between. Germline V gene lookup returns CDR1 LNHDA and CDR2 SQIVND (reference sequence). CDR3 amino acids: CASSMANIQYF. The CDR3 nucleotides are TGTGCCAGTAGTATGGCAAACATTCAGTACTTC.

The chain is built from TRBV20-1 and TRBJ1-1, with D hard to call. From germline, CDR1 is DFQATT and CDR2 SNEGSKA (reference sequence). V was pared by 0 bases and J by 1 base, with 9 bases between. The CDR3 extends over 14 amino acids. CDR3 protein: CSARDPRSNTEAFF. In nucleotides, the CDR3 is TGCAGTGCTAGAGATCCGCGGTCGAACACTGAAGCTTTCTTT.

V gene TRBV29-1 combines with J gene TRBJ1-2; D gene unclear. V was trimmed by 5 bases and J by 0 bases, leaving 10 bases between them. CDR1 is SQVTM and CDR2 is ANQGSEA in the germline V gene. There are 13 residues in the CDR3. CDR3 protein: CSVRASSNYGYTF. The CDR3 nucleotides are TGCAGCGTTAGGGCGTCCTCTAACTATGGCTACACCTTC.

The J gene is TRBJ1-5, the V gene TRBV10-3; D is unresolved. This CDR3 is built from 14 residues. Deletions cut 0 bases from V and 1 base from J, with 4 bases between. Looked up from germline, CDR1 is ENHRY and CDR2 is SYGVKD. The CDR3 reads CAISESGSNQPQHF. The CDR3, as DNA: TGTGCCATCAGTGAGTCTGGGAGCAATCAGCCCCAGCATTTT.

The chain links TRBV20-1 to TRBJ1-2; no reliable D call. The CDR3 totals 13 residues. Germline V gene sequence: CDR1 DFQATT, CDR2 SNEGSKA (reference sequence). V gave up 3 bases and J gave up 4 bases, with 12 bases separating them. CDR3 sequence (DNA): TGCAGTGCTAGCGCACAACTTGTCTATGGCTACACCTTC. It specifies CSASAQLVYGYTF.

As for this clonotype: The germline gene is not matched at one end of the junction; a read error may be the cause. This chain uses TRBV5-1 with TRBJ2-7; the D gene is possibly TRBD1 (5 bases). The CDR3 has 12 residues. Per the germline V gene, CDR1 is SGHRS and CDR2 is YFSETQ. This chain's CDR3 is CASSLGGYEQHF. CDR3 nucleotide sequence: TGCGCCAGCAGCTTGGGGGGCTACGAGCAGCACTTC.

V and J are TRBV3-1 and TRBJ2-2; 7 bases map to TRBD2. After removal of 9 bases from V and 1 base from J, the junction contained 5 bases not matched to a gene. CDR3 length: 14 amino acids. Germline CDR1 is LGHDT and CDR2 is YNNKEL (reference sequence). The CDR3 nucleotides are TGTGCCAGTAGCGGCGGGAGGAACACCGGGGAGCTGTTTTTT. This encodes CASSGGRNTGELFF.

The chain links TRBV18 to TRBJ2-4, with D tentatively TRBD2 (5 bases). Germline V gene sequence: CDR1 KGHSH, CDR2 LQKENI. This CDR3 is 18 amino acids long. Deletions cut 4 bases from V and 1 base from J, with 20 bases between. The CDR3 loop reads CASSLTVPTGNAKNIQYF. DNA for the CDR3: TGTGCCAGCTCACTAACTGTACCGACGGGGAATGCCAAAAACATTCAGTACTTC.

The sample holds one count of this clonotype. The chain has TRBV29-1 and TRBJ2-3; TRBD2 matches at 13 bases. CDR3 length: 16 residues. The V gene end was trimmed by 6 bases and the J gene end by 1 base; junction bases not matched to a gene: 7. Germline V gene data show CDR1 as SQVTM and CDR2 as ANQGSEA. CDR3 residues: CSVGALAGGRTDTQYF. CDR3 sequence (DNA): TGCAGCGTGGGAGCACTAGCGGGAGGGCGCACAGATACGCAGTATTTT.

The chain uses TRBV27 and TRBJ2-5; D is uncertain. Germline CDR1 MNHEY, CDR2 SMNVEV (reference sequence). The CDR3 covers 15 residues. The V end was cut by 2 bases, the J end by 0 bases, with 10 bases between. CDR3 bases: TGTGCCAGCAGTTTAGGAAGGTCCGACCAAGAGACCCAGTACTTC. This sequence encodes CASSLGRSDQETQYF.

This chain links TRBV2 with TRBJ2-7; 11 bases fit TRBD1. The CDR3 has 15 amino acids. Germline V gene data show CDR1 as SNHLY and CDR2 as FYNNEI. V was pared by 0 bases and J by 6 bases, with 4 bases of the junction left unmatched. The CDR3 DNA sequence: TGTGCCAGCAGTGAAGCGCCAGGGACAGGGGGCGAGCAGTACTTC. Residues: CASSEAPGTGGEQYF.

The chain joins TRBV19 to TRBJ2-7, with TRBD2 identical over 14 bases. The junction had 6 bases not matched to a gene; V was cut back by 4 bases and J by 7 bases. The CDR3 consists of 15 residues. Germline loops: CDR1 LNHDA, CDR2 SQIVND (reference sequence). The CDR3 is CASSTSGLAGVEQYF. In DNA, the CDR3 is TGTGCCAGTAGTACCTCGGGACTAGCGGGAGTTGAGCAGTACTTC.

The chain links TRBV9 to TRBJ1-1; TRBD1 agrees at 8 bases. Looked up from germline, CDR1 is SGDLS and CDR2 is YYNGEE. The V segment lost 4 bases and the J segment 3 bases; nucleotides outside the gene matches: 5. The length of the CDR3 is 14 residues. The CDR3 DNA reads TGTGCCAGCAGCCCAGACAGGGGCCACACTGAAGCTTTCTTT. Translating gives CASSPDRGHTEAFF.

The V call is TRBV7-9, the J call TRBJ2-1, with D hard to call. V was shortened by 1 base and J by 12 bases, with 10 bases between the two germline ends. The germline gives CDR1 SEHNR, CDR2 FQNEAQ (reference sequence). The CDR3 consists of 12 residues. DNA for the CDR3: TGTGCCAGCAGCTTAGTAGGGATCGGGCAGTTCTTC. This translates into CASSLVGIGQFF. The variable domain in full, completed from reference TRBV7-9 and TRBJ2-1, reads DTGVSQNPRHKITKRGQNVTFRCDPISEHNRLYWYRQTLGQGPEFLTYFQNEAQLEKSRLLSDRFSAERPKGSFSTLEIQRTEQGDSAMYLCASSLVGIGQFFGPGTRLTVL.

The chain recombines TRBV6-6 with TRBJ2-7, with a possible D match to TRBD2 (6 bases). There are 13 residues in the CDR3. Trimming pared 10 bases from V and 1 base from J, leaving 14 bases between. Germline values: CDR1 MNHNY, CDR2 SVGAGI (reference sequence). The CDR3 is CATLRRDSYEQYF. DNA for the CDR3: TGTGCCACACTCAGGAGGGATTCCTACGAGCAGTACTTC.

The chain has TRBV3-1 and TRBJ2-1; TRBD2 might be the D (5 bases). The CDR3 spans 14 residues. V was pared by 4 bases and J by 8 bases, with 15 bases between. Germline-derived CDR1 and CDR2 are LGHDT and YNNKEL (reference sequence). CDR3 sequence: CASSLTSSSHEQFF. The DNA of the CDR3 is TGTGCCAGCAGCCTCACTAGTTCCTCCCATGAGCAGTTCTTC.

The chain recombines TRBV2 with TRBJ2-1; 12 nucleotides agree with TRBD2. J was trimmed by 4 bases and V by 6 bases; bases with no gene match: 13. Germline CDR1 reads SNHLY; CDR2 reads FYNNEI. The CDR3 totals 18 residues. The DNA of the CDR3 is TGTGCCAGCAGCATATCTCGACTAGCGGGAGCTCGGTACAATGAGCAGTTCTTC. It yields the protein CASSISRLAGARYNEQFF.

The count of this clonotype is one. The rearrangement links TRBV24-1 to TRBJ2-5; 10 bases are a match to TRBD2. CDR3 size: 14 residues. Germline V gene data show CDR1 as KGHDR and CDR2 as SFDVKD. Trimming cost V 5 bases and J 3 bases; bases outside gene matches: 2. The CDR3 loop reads CATSAGLAEETQYF. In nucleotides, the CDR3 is TGTGCCACCAGTGCCGGACTAGCGGAAGAGACCCAGTACTTC.

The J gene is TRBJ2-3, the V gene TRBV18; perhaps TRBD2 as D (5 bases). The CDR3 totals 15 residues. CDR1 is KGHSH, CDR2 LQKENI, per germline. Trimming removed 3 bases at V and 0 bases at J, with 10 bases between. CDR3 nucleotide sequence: TGTGCCAGCTCACCTTGGAGGCAAAGCACAGATACGCAGTATTTT. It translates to CASSPWRQSTDTQYF.

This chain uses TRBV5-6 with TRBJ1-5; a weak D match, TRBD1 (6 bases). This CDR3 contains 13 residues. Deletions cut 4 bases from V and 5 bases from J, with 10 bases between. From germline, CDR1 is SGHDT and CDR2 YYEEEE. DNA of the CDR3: TGTGCCAGCAGCCGTGGACAGTATCAGCCCCAGCATTTT. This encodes CASSRGQYQPQHF.